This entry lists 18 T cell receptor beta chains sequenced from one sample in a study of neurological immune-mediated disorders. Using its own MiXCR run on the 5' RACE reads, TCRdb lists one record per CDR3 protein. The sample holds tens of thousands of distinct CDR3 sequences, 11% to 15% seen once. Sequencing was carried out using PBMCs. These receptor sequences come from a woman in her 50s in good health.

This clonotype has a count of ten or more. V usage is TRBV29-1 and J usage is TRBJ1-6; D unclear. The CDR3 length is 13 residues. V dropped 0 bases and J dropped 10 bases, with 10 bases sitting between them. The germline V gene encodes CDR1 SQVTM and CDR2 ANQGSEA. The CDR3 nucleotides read TGCAGCGTTGAAGATGTGATCGGGTCACCCCTCCACTTT. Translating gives CSVEDVIGSPLHF. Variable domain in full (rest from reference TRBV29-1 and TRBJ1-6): SAVISQKPSRDICQRGTSLTIQCQVDSQVTMMFWYRQQPGQSLTLIATANQGSEATYESGFVIDKFPISRPNLTFSTLTVSNMSPEDSSIYLCSVEDVIGSPLHFGNGTRLTVT.

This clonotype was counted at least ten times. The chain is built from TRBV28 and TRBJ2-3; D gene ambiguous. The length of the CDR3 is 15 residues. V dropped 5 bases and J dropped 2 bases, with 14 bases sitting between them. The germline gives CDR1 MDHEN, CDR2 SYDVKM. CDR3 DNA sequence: TGTGCCAGCAGTAGATCAAGAGGATTCACAGATACGCAGTATTTT. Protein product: CASSRSRGFTDTQYF.

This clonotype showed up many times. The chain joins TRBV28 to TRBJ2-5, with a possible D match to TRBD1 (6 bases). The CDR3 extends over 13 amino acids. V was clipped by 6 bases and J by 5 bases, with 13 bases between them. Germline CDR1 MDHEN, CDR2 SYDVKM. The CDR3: CASSTPGVETQYF. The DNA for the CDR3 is TGTGCCAGCAGCACACCAGGGGTGGAGACCCAGTACTTC.

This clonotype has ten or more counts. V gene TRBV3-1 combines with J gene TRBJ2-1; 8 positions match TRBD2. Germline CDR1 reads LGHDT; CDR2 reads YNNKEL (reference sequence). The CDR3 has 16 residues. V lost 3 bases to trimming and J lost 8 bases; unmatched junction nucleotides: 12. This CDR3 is CASSHIRTSFSHEQFF. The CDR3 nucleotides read TGTGCCAGCAGCCATATCCGGACTAGCTTTAGCCATGAGCAGTTCTTC.

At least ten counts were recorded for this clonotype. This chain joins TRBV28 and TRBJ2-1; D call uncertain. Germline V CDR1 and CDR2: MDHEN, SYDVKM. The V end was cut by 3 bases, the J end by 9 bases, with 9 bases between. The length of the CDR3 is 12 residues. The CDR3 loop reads CASSFRTSEQFF. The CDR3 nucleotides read TGTGCCAGCAGTTTTAGAACCAGTGAGCAGTTCTTC.

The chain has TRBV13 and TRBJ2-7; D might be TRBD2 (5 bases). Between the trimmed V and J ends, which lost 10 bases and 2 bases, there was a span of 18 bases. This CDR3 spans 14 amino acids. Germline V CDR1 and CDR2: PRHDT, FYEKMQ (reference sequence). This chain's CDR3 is CATTPGIHAYEQYF. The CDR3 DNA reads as TGTGCCACCACCCCCGGGATACACGCCTACGAGCAGTACTTC.

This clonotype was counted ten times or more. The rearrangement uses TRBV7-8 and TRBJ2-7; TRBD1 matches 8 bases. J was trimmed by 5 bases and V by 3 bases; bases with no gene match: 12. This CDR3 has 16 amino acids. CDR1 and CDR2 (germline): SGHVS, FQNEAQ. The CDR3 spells CASSFQRPGQAHEQYF. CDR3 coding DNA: TGTGCCAGCAGCTTCCAACGCCCGGGACAGGCCCACGAGCAGTACTTC.

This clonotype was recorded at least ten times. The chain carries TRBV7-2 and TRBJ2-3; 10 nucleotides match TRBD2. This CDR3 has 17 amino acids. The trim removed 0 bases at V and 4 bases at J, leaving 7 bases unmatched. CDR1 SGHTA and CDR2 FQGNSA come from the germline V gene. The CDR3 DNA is TGTGCCAGCAGCTTAGCGCGACCAGCGGGGGGGCCAGATACGCAGTATTTT. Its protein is CASSLARPAGGPDTQYF.

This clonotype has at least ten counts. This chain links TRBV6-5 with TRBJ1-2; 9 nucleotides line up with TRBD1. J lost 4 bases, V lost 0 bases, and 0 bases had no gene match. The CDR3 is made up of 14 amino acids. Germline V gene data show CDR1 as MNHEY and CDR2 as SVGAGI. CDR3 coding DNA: TGTGCCAGCAGTTACTCGACAGGGGGCTATGGCTACACCTTC. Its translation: CASSYSTGGYGYTF.

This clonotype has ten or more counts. The CDR3 DNA sequence: TGCAGTGCTAACAGGGGGGCCCAAGAGACCCAGTACTTC. It translates to CSANRGAQETQYF. The gene calls are TRBV20-1 and TRBJ2-5; 8 bases fit TRBD1. V lost 4 bases to trimming and J lost 1 base; unmatched junction nucleotides: 2. CDR3 length equals 13 residues. Germline loops: CDR1 DFQATT, CDR2 SNEGSKA (reference sequence).

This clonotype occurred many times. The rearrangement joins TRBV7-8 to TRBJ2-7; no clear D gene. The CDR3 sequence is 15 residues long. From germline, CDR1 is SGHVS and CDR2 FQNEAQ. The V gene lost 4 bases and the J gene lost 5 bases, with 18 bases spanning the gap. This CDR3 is CASSSPDKKSDEQYF. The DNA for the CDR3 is TGTGCCAGCAGCTCGCCCGATAAAAAGTCCGACGAGCAGTACTTC.

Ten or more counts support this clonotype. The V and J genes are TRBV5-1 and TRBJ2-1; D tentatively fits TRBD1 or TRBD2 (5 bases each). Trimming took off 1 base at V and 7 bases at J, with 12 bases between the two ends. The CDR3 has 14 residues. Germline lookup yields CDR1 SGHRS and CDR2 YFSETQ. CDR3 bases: TGCGCCAGCAGCTTGAGGGAATGGGGGAATGAGCAGTTCTTC. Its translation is CASSLREWGNEQFF.

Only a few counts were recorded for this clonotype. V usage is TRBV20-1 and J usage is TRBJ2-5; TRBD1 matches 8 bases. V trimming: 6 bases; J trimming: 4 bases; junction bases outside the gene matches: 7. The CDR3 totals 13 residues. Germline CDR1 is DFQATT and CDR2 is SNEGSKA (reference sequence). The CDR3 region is CSAPDRVVETQYF. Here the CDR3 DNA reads TGCAGTGCGCCGGACAGGGTTGTAGAGACCCAGTACTTC.

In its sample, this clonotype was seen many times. In nucleotides, the CDR3 is TGTGCCAGCAGAAGACAATCGAACACTGAAGCTTTCTTT. This translates into CASRRQSNTEAFF. V gene TRBV7-6 combines with J gene TRBJ1-1, with unresolved D. With 6 bases removed from V and 1 base from J, the gap between germline ends came to 9 bases. Germline CDR1 reads SGHVS; CDR2 reads FNYEAQ. This CDR3 region has 13 residues.

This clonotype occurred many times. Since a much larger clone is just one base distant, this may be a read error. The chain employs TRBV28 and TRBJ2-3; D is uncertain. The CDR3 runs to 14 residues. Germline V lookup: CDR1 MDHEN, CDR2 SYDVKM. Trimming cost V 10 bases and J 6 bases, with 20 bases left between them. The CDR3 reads CANTLGLLMDTQYF. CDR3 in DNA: TGTGCCAACACCCTAGGGCTCCTCATGGATACGCAGTATTTT.

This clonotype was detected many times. CDR3 residues: CATSRTIDRRLEGYTF. In DNA, the CDR3 is TGTGCCACCAGCAGAACTATAGACCGCCGCCTCGAGGGCTACACCTTC. This sequence joins TRBV15 and TRBJ1-2, with no clear D. Trimming removed 2 bases at V and 8 bases at J, with 21 bases between. The CDR3 runs to 16 residues. From germline, CDR1 is LNHNV and CDR2 YYDKDF (reference sequence).

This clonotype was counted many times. The DNA for the CDR3 is TGCAGTGCTAACGGACAGTCCTACGAGCAGTACTTC. Its translation: CSANGQSYEQYF. V and J are TRBV20-1 and TRBJ2-7; tentative D call: TRBD1 (6 bases). V lost 4 bases and J lost 1, with 8 bases in between. Germline loops: CDR1 DFQATT, CDR2 SNEGSKA (reference sequence). The CDR3 consists of 12 residues.

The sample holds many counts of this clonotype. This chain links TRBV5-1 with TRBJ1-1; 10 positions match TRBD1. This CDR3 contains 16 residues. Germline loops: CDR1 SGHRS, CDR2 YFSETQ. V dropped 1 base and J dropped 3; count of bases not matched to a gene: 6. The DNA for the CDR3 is TGCGCCAGCAGCTTGAGACAGGGGGCGCCGGACACTGAAGCTTTCTTT. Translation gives CASSLRQGAPDTEAFF.